The rows below give T cell receptor beta chains drawn from one sample of a study of blood T cell repertoires in COVID-19. Sequencing was performed with immunoSEQ multiplex PCR; in TCRdb, only in-frame clones are kept and a portion is missing. The data contain 200,000 to 250,000 clones, around 81% of them singletons. Sequences were obtained from peripheral blood. These receptors originate from a woman older than 75 with COVID-19, enrolled during active disease. Both conserved end residues are part of each CDR3. Fields, in order: V gene, J gene, clone size, D gene, CDR3 DNA, CDR3 protein. The D gene is left open where the match is weak. Only some rows state a clone size, as once, few, many or a class for expanded clones.

TRBV28	TRBJ1-2	-	TRBD1	TGTGCCAGCAGACCAACAGGGGGGACAAAGGGCTACACCTTC	CASRPTGGTKGYTF
TRBV7-9	TRBJ1-5	-	-	TGTGCCAGCAGCCCACAGGGAAGGGGCGGCAATCAGCCCCAGCATTTT	CASSPQGRGGNQPQHF
TRBV7-2	TRBJ2-1	-	-	TGTGCCAGCAGCTCCGCAGGAATATGGATCAATGAGCAGTTCTTC	CASSSAGIWINEQFF
TRBV7-9	TRBJ1-2	few	-	TGTGCCAGCAGCTTGGAACCCCGGGGGGCCTATGGCTACACCTTC	CASSLEPRGAYGYTF
TRBV28	TRBJ2-7	-	TRBD2	TGTGCCAGCAGTCTGACTCGAGCGGGAGTGACAGGGCAGTACTTC	CASSLTRAGVTGQYF
TRBV5-1	TRBJ1-4	-	-	TGCGCCAGCAGCTTGGACGACAGCGGGGGTGAAAAACTGTTTTTT	CASSLDDSGGEKLFF
TRBV20-1	TRBJ1-1	-	-	TGCAGTGCTAGTGGGCAGGGCGCTCTGAGCACTGAAGCTTTCTTT	CSASGQGALSTEAFF
TRBV2	TRBJ2-5	few	TRBD1	TGTGCCAGCAGTCGGACAGGGGGCGAGACCCAGTACTTC	CASSRTGGETQYF
TRBV9	TRBJ2-3	-	-	TGTGCCAGCGGGCGAGGGGGTGGGACAGATACGCAGTATTTT	CASGRGGGTDTQYF
TRBV28	TRBJ1-2	few	-	TGTGCCAGCAAGGACAAACGACCCGAAGGCTACACCTTC	CASKDKRPEGYTF
TRBV13	TRBJ1-3	-	-	TGTGCCAGCAGCTTAACCAACCGGGACACCATATATTTT	CASSLTNRDTIYF
TRBV4-1	TRBJ1-5	-	-	TGCGCCAGCAGTCGAAGCGATTACAATCAGCCCCAGCATTTT	CASSRSDYNQPQHF
TRBV25-1	TRBJ2-7	-	TRBD2	TGTGCCAGCAGTGGAGCGGGAGTAAGCTACGAGCAGTACTTC	CASSGAGVSYEQYF
TRBV7-2	TRBJ2-1	-	TRBD2	TGTGCCAGCAGACCCGGGAGGACCACCCATGAGCAGTTCTTC	CASRPGRTTHEQFF
TRBV30	TRBJ1-1	few	-	TGTGCCTGGATTGATGGAGCTTACACTGAAGCTTTCTTT	CAWIDGAYTEAFF
TRBV5-1	TRBJ2-1	-	-	TGCGCCAGCAGCTCCCCCCAGATATACAGGGAATACAATGAGCAGTTCTTC	CASSSPQIYREYNEQFF
TRBV2	TRBJ1-1	-	TRBD1	TGTGCCAGCAGGACAGGGGGCGCGGGAACTGAAGCTTTCTTT	CASRTGGAGTEAFF
TRBV6-1	TRBJ1-1	-	-	TGTGCCAGCAGTGATAGAGGGTCTCCGAGCGGCACTGAAGCTTTCTTT	CASSDRGSPSGTEAFF
TRBV6-2/TRBV6-3	TRBJ2-1	-	-	TGTGCCAGCAGTTACCAGGCAGGAGGACCCGATAACAATGAGCAGTTCTTC	CASSYQAGGPDNNEQFF
TRBV7-3	TRBJ2-3	-	TRBD2	TGTGCCAGCAGCAAGACTAGCGGGAGAGGTGTGGGCACAGATACGCAGTATTTT	CASSKTSGRGVGTDTQYF
TRBV18	TRBJ2-3	-	-	TGTGCCAGCTCACCCCAGGGTGGGCTAGATACGCAGTATTTT	CASSPQGGLDTQYF
TRBV18	TRBJ2-1	-	-	TGTGCCAGCTCACCGGCGGGGGCTCCCAATGAGCAGTTCTTC	CASSPAGAPNEQFF
TRBV10-1	TRBJ1-6	-	-	TGCGCCAGGCGTGGGGGCCACTATAATTCACCCCTCCACTTT	CARRGGHYNSPLHF
TRBV6-6	TRBJ2-7	-	TRBD2	TGTGCCAGCAGTCTAGCGGGAGGGACCTACGAGCAGTACTTC	CASSLAGGTYEQYF
TRBV5-6	TRBJ2-7	-	-	TGTGCCAGCAGCCTAGGGGAAGAGCAGTACTTC	CASSLGEEQYF
TRBV12-3/TRBV12-4	TRBJ1-1	once	-	TGTGCCAGCAGTTTCGACACGAACACTGAAGCTTTCTTT	CASSFDTNTEAFF
TRBV25-1	TRBJ2-7	-	TRBD1	TGTGCCAGCAGTGGGACAGGGGGCTTCGACGAGCAGTACTTC	CASSGTGGFDEQYF
TRBV7-6	TRBJ2-2	-	-	TGTGCCAGCAGCCCGCAGGGGATCCGGGAGCTGTTTTTT	CASSPQGIRELFF
TRBV6-5	TRBJ2-1	once	TRBD2	TGTGCCAGCAGTCCGGGACTAGCCCAACATGAGGAGCAGTTCTTC	CASSPGLAQHEEQFF
TRBV6-4	TRBJ2-3	-	-	TGTGCCAGCAGTGACAACCTTTCCGGGAGTCATACGCAGTATTTT	CASSDNLSGSHTQYF
TRBV5-1	TRBJ2-1	-	TRBD2	TGCGCCAGCAGCTTGGACGTAGCGGGAATTTACAATGAGCAGTTCTTC	CASSLDVAGIYNEQFF
TRBV18	TRBJ1-1	-	TRBD1	TGTGCCAGCTCAGAGGGACAGTCGAACACTGAAGCTTTCTTT	CASSEGQSNTEAFF
TRBV18	TRBJ2-1	-	-	TGTGCCAGCTCACCTCGGCAGGGTCGTACCTACAATGAGCAGTTCTTC	CASSPRQGRTYNEQFF
TRBV2	TRBJ2-7	-	TRBD2	TGTGCCAGCAGTGATTGGGTAGCGGGGTCCTACGAGCAGTACTTC	CASSDWVAGSYEQYF
TRBV19	TRBJ1-4	-	TRBD1	TGTGCCAGTAGTACAGGGGGCACTAATGAAAAACTGTTTTTT	CASSTGGTNEKLFF
TRBV6-1	TRBJ1-1	-	-	TGTGCCAGCAGTGAAGAGGAGGTAACTGAAGCTTTCTTT	CASSEEEVTEAFF
TRBV10-1	TRBJ2-7	-	-	TGCGCCAGCAGTGAGTCGACTGCCCAGTCCAGGCAGTACTTC	CASSESTAQSRQYF
TRBV7-2	TRBJ1-3	-	TRBD1	TGTGCCAGCAGCAAGACAGGGGACCTCTCTGGAAACACCATATATTTT	CASSKTGDLSGNTIYF
TRBV7-9	TRBJ1-4	-	-	TGTGCCTCCAGGGGATCAACTAATGAAAAACTGTTTTTT	CASRGSTNEKLFF
TRBV24-1	TRBJ2-7	-	-	TGTGCCACCAGCCGGGGAGGGGGACCCTCGGTCGAGCAGTACTTC	CATSRGGGPSVEQYF
TRBV6-6	TRBJ1-3	-	TRBD1	TGTGCCAGCAGTCCGACAGGGTCTGGAAACACCATATATTTT	CASSPTGSGNTIYF
TRBV27	TRBJ1-5	-	TRBD1	TGTGCCTCGGGGAAGGGGGACAGGGTGGATCAGCCCCAGCATTTT	CASGKGDRVDQPQHF
TRBV5-1	TRBJ2-7	-	TRBD1	TGCGCCAGCAGCCTCGGGACAGGCGCGGACGAGCAGTACTTC	CASSLGTGADEQYF
TRBV27	TRBJ2-7	-	TRBD1	TGTGCCAGCAGGTTCCGGGACAGCGGCGAGCAGTACTTC	CASRFRDSGEQYF
TRBV5-6	TRBJ1-4	-	-	TGTGCCAGCAGCTTGGGAAGGGTGGGAGGCAAAAATGAAAAACTGTTTTTT	CASSLGRVGGKNEKLFF
TRBV7-3	TRBJ2-1	-	TRBD2	TGTGCCAGCAGTCAAACGGGAGGGCAGAACCCCTACAATGAGCAGTTCTTC	CASSQTGGQNPYNEQFF
TRBV5-1	TRBJ1-1	-	TRBD1	TGCGCCAGCAGCCCCCGGGACAGCTACATGAACACTGAAGCTTTCTTT	CASSPRDSYMNTEAFF
TRBV20-1	TRBJ2-5	-	-	TGCAGTGCTAGTCCACTAGCCGGGACCCAGTACTTC	CSASPLAGTQYF
TRBV30	TRBJ1-4	-	-	TGTGCCTGGAGTGTGACGGAACTATTTGAAAAACTGTTTTTT	CAWSVTELFEKLFF
TRBV7-9	TRBJ2-7	-	-	TGTGCCAGCAGCTCGACAGGCTACGAGCAGTACTTC	CASSSTGYEQYF
TRBV4-1	TRBJ1-1	-	-	TGCGCCAGCAGCCACCCCCGACAGGCATTGAACACTGAAGCTTTCTTT	CASSHPRQALNTEAFF
TRBV28	TRBJ1-1	few	-	TGTGCCAGCAGTTTTCAACAGGGTACTGAAGCTTTCTTT	CASSFQQGTEAFF
TRBV7-2	TRBJ1-2	-	-	TGTGCCAGCAGGGGGGGAATTGGCTACACCTTC	CASRGGIGYTF
TRBV2	TRBJ1-5	-	TRBD1	TGTGCCAGCAGCCCGGACAGGGGGAGCCAGCCCCAGCATTTT	CASSPDRGSQPQHF
TRBV12-3/TRBV12-4	TRBJ2-5	-	-	TGTGCCAGCAGTAATACCGGGGAGACCCAGTACTTC	CASSNTGETQYF
TRBV30	TRBJ1-2	-	TRBD1	TGTGCCTGGAGTACCCAAGGGGGACAGAGCTATGGCTACACCTTC	CAWSTQGGQSYGYTF